The rows below give T cell receptor beta chains drawn from one sample of a study of blood T cell repertoires in COVID-19. Assay: immunoSEQ multiplex PCR; the TCRdb copy retains only in-frame clones and omits some. The sample contains about 220,000 clones, around 84% of which appear only once. The sequenced sample consisted of peripheral blood. All receptors come from a man younger than 45 with active or convalescent COVID-19. CDR3s include the opening cysteine and the closing phenylalanine or tryptophan. The order of the fields is clone size, D gene, J gene, V gene, CDR3 DNA, CDR3 protein. The D gene is left open where the match is weak. Size is stated for part of the rows, as once, few or many counts, or as a class when the clone is expanded.

- | - | TRBJ2-7 | TRBV28 | TGTGCCAGCATCGGCGACGAAGACAGGAGCTCCTACGAGCAGTACTTC | CASIGDEDRSSYEQYF
- | TRBD2 | TRBJ2-1 | TRBV7-8 | TGTGCCAGCAGCTCCATAGCGGGGACGATTTACAATGAGCAGTTCTTC | CASSSIAGTIYNEQFF
- | - | TRBJ1-4 | TRBV2 | TGTGCCAGCGGATTAACAGGTTATAATGAAAAACTGTTTTTT | CASGLTGYNEKLFF
- | TRBD1 | TRBJ1-1 | TRBV7-9 | TGTGCCAGCAGCTTACCGGGACAGGGGACTGAAGCTTTCTTT | CASSLPGQGTEAFF
- | - | TRBJ2-7 | TRBV28 | TGTGCCAGCAGTTTATCAGGAGGGGCGGGTAGCGGTCCTACCTACGAGCAGTACTTC | CASSLSGGAGSGPTYEQYF
few | - | TRBJ1-1 | TRBV21-1 | TGTGCCAGCAGCCCCTCAGGTAGAAGCACTGAAGCTTTCTTT | CASSPSGRSTEAFF
- | - | TRBJ2-7 | TRBV7-9 | TGTGCCAGCAGCCTCCGGAGCTTACTAGGGATTTCCTACGAGCAGTACTTC | CASSLRSLLGISYEQYF
- | TRBD2 | TRBJ2-3 | TRBV5-4 | TGTGCCAGCAGCTTGGTGGCTAGCGGGAGGGCAGATACGCAGTATTTT | CASSLVASGRADTQYF
- | TRBD2 | TRBJ2-1 | TRBV9 | TGTGCCAGCAGCGTAGACGGGAGGGCTAGAGGCGAGCAGTTCTTC | CASSVDGRARGEQFF
- | TRBD2 | TRBJ2-1 | TRBV7-2 | TGTGCCAGCAGCCGGACTAGCGGGCCCGATGAGCAGTTCTTC | CASSRTSGPDEQFF
- | TRBD1 | TRBJ1-2 | TRBV6-2/TRBV6-3 | TGTGCCAGCAGTTACTCCGGGACAGGGAGCTATGGCTACACCTTC | CASSYSGTGSYGYTF
- | - | TRBJ1-2 | TRBV9 | TGTGCCAGCACCTCGGTCTTACCACCCTATGGCTACACCTTC | CASTSVLPPYGYTF
once | - | TRBJ1-1 | TRBV4-3 | TGCGCCAGCAGCAAGACGGGGGGCTTCAACACTGAAGCTTTCTTT | CASSKTGGFNTEAFF
- | - | TRBJ2-7 | TRBV7-9 | TGTGCCAGCGCGCACAGACCCTACGAGCAGTACTTC | CASAHRPYEQYF
- | TRBD1 | TRBJ1-5 | TRBV6-5 | TGTGCCAGCGGACAGGAGGCATATAGCAATCAGCCCCAGCATTTT | CASGQEAYSNQPQHF
- | TRBD2 | TRBJ2-5 | TRBV5-1 | TGCGCCAGCAGCTTGGATGGCCAGGGACTAGCGACACAAGAGACCCAGTACTTC | CASSLDGQGLATQETQYF
few | TRBD1 | TRBJ1-3 | TRBV7-2 | TGTGCCAGCAGCTTAGCAATCTACAGGGGGCGCGGAAACACCATATATTTT | CASSLAIYRGRGNTIYF
- | TRBD1 | TRBJ2-7 | TRBV5-4 | TGTGCCAGCAGCTCCACAGGGGGCTCCTACGAGCAGTACTTC | CASSSTGGSYEQYF
once | - | TRBJ1-4 | TRBV7-9 | TGTGCCAGCAGTTCAACAGGCCCCGGAGAAAAACTGTTTTTT | CASSSTGPGEKLFF
once | - | TRBJ1-5 | TRBV28 | TGTGCCAGCAGTTTACTTGACAAATACAATCAGCCCCAGCATTTT | CASSLLDKYNQPQHF
- | TRBD1 | TRBJ1-6 | TRBV11-2 | TGTGCCAGCAGCAAGGGGGTGTCAGGGGGTATCAATTCACCCCTCCACTTT | CASSKGVSGGINSPLHF
- | TRBD1 | TRBJ2-7 | TRBV27 | TGTGCCAGCAGTCGGACAGGGAGTTACGAGCAGTACTTC | CASSRTGSYEQYF